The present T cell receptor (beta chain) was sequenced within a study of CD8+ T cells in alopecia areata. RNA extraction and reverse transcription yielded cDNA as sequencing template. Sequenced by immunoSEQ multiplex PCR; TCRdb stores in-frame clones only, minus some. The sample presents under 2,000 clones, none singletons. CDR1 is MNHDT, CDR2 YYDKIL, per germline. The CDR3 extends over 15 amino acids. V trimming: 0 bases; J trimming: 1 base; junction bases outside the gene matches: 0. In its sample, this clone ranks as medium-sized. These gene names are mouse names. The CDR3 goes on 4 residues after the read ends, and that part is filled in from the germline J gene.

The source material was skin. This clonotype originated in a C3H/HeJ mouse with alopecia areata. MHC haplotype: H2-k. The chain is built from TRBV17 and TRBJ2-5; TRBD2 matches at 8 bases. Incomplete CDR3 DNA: TGTGCTAGCAGTAGAGACTGGGGGGACCAAGAC. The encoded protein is CASSRDWGDQD. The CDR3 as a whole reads CASSRDWGDQDTQYF.